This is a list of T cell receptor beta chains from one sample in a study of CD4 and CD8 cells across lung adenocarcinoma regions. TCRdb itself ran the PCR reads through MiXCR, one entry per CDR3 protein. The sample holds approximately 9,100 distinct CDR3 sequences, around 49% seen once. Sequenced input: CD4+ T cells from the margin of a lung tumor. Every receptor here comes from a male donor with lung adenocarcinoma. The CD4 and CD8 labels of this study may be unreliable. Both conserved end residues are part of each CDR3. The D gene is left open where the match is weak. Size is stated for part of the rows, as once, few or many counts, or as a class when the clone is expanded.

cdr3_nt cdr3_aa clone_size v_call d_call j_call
TGTGCCAGGGGGGTGGGAGGCACAGATACTCAGTATTTC CARGVGGTDTQYF . TRBV6-4 . TRBJ2-3
TGTGCCAGCAGCGAGGGGACGGGGGCCATAAATACGCAGTATTTC CASSEGTGAINTQYF . TRBV6-4 . TRBJ2-3
TGTGCCAGCAGTTACGGCCTGGGGGTTAAGGGCACTGAAGCTTTCTTT CASSYGLGVKGTEAFF many TRBV6-5 . TRBJ1-1
TGTGCCATCAGTGCCCCTACTGGCGGCAGTGACACAGAGACCCAGTACTTC CAISAPTGGSDTETQYF . TRBV10-3 . TRBJ2-5
TGTGCCAGCAGCTTGGTTGGGAGTCATGAGCAGTTCTTC CASSLVGSHEQFF many TRBV7-6 . TRBJ2-1
TGTGCCAGCAGAGCCACGGGGCGAGCGGGGCGCTGTGGCCAAGAGACCCAGTATTTC CASRATGRAGRCGQETQYF . TRBV27 TRBD2 TRBJ2-5
TGTGCCAGCAGTGAGACTAGGGGAGGGCAAGACACTCAGTATTTT CASSETRGGQDTQYF . TRBV6-1 TRBD2 TRBJ2-3
TGTGCCAGCAGTGAAGCTGGGGTGGGGTACACCGGGGAGCTGTTTTTT CASSEAGVGYTGELFF few TRBV6-1 . TRBJ2-2
TGTGCCACCAGTGATGCCCCCGGGACAGGGAAGGACGCCATATATTTT CATSDAPGTGKDAIYF few TRBV24-1 TRBD1 TRBJ1-3
TGTGCCAGCAGTTACAGTACTAGCGGGAGCACCGGGGAGCTGTTTTTT CASSYSTSGSTGELFF once TRBV6-5 TRBD2 TRBJ2-2
TGTGCCAGCGGGGACCGTTGGGCGGATGAGCAGTTCTTC CASGDRWADEQFF . TRBV6-1 . TRBJ2-1
TGTGCCAGCAGCCAAGATAGGATTCGAAGCGGGAGAGTGGATGAGCAGTTCTTC CASSQDRIRSGRVDEQFF few TRBV3-1 TRBD2 TRBJ2-1
TGTGCCACCAGCAGAGATATCACTAGCGGGCTAAACGAGCAGTACTTC CATSRDITSGLNEQYF few TRBV15 TRBD2 TRBJ2-7
TGTGCCAGCAGAACAAAGCGGGGGGTATCCTACAATGAGCAGTTCTTC CASRTKRGVSYNEQFF . TRBV6-1 TRBD2 TRBJ2-1
TGTGCCAGCAGTTTACCAGCGGGAAGGGGTGTAGATACGCAGTATTTT CASSLPAGRGVDTQYF once TRBV6-2/TRBV6-3 TRBD2 TRBJ2-3
TGTGCCAGCAGTCCACTTTACAATGAGCAGTTCTTC CASSPLYNEQFF few TRBV6-1 . TRBJ2-1
TGTGCCAGCAGTTCTAGCGGGGGGGCATTGGGTGAGCAGTTCTTC CASSSSGGALGEQFF . TRBV25-1 TRBD2 TRBJ2-1
TGTGCCAGCAGCTTCGACCTAGCGGGGGGGTATACGCAGTATTTT CASSFDLAGGYTQYF medium-sized TRBV7-2 TRBD2 TRBJ2-3
TGTGCCAGCAGTACCGGGACTAGCGTTTCGAATGAGCAGTTCTTC CASSTGTSVSNEQFF once TRBV27 TRBD2 TRBJ2-1
TGTGCCAGCAGCTTACGCGGGGCCGTGAATCGGCGCCAGCCCCAGCATTTT CASSLRGAVNRRQPQHF . TRBV7-2 . TRBJ1-5
TGTGCCAGCAGCTCCGGAACAGATACGCAGTATTTT CASSSGTDTQYF medium-sized TRBV7-6 . TRBJ2-3
TGTGCCAGCACCTTTTTAGCGGGAACCACAGATACGCAGTATTTT CASTFLAGTTDTQYF . TRBV12-3/TRBV12-4 TRBD2 TRBJ2-3
TGTGCCAGCAGTGAATGGGGCGGGGGGGATAGCACAGAGACGCAGTATTTC CASSEWGGGDSTETQYF . TRBV25-1 TRBD2 TRBJ2-3
TGTGCCAGCAGGTACCCAGTTACCTATGAGCAGTTCTTC CASRYPVTYEQFF . TRBV6-5 . TRBJ2-1
TGTGGCAGCAGGGACTCGGGAGTAAAAGACACGCAGTATTTC CGSRDSGVKDTQYF . TRBV6-8 . TRBJ2-3
TGTGCCAGCAGCCCTGCCGCGGGCGTCTACGAGCAGTACTTC CASSPAAGVYEQYF medium-sized TRBV11-1 . TRBJ2-7
TGCGCCAGCAGCCCCGAGGGGGCCTACTACGAGCAGTACTTC CASSPEGAYYEQYF many TRBV4-1 TRBD1 TRBJ2-7
TGTGCCAGCAGCTTAAGTTCAGGCGGGGGCCGCACGCAGTATTTT CASSLSSGGGRTQYF . TRBV7-2 . TRBJ2-3
TGTGCCAGCGCGGCCAGGGTCGCCGGGGAGCTGTTTTTT CASAARVAGELFF many TRBV7-2 . TRBJ2-2